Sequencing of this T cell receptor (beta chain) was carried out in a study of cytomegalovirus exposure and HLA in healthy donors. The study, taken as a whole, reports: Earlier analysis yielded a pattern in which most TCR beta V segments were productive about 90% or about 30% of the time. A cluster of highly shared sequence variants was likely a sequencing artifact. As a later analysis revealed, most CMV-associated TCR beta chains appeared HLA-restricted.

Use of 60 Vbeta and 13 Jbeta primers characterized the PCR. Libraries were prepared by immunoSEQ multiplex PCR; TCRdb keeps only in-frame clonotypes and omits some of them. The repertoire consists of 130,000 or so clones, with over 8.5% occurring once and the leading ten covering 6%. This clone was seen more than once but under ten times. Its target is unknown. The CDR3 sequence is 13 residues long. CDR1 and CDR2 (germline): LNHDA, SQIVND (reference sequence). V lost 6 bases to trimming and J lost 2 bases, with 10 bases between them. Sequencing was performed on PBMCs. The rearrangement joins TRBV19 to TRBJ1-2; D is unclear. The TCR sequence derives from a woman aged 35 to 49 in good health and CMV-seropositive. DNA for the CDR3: TGTGCCAGTAGCCCCTCCCTGAACTATGGCTACACCTTC. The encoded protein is CASSPSLNYGYTF.